The present entry profiles one T cell receptor (beta chain) with its context. This CDR3 contains 14 residues. CDR1 SQVTM and CDR2 ANQGSEA come from the germline V gene. V shed 0 bases and J shed 2 bases, with 10 bases lying between them. This entry comes from a study of CD39 and CD103 CD8 tumor-infiltrating T cells. Assay used: immunoSEQ multiplex PCR; TCRdb lists only in-frame clones, some missing. Among around 7,700 clones listed, around 69% were seen once. The chain joins TRBV29-1 to TRBJ1-2; the D is unclear. The sequence was collected from a human donor with head and neck squamous cell carcinoma. Input material: CD8+ T cells sorted from blood. Stated subset: total memory CD8 T cells (CD45RA-CCR7+/-) from blood or uninvolved lymph node. CDR3 amino acids: CSVEDSTGNYGYTF. The CDR3 DNA follows: TGCAGCGTTGAAGATTCAACCGGAAACTATGGCTACACCTTC.